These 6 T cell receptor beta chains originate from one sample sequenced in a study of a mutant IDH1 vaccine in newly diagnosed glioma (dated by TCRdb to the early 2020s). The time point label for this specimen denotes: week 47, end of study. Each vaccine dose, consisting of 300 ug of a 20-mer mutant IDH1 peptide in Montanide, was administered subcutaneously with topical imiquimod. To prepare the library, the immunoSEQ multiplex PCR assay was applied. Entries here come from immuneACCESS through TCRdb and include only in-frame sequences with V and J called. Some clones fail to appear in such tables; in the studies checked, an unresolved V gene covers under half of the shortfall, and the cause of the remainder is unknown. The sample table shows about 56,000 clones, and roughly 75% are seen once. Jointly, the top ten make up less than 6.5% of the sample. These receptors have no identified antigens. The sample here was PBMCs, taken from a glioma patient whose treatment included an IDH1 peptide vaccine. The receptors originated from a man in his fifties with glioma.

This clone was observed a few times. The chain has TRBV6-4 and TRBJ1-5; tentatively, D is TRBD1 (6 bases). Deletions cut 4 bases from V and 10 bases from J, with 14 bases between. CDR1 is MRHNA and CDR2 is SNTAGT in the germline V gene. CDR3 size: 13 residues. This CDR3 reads CASSGGLGLPQHF. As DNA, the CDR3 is TGTGCCAGCAGTGGGGGGCTGGGACTTCCCCAGCATTTT.

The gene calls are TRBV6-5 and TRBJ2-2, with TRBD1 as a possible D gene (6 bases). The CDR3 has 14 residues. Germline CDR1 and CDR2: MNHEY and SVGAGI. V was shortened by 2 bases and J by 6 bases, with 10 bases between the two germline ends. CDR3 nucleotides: TGTGCCAGCAGTTACCCAGGGGATGCCGGGGAGCTGTTTTTT. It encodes CASSYPGDAGELFF.

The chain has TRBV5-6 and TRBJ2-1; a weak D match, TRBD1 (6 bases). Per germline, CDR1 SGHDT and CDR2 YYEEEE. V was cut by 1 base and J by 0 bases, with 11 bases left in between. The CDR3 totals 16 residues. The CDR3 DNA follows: TGTGCCAGCAGCTTGCGGACAGACAACTCCTACAATGAGCAGTTCTTC. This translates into CASSLRTDNSYNEQFF.

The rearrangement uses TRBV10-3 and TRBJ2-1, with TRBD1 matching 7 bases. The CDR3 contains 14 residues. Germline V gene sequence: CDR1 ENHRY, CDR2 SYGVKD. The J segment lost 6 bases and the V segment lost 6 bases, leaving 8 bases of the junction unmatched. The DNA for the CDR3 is TGTGCCATCAGGGAGGACAGGCTTGCCAATGAGCAGTTCTTC. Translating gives CAIREDRLANEQFF.

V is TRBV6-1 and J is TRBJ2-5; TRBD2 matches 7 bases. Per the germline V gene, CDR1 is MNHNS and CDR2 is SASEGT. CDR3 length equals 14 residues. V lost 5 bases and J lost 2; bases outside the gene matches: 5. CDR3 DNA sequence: TGTGCCAGCAGTACCGAGCGGGGACAAGAGACCCAGTACTTC. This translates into CASSTERGQETQYF.

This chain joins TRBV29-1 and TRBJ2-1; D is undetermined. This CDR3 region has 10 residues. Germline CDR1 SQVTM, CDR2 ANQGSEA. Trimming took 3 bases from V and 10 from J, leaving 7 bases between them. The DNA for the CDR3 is TGCAGCGTTGATAATAGGGAGCAGTTCTTC. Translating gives CSVDNREQFF.